The 5 T cell receptor beta chains reported below all come from one sample, sequenced in a study of blood T cell repertoires in COVID-19 (dated by TCRdb to about 2020). The library was produced with the immunoSEQ multiplex PCR assay. TCRdb mirrors the immuneACCESS table, restricted to in-frame sequences. Some clones are absent from its copies; in checked studies, under half trace to an unresolved V gene, and the reason for the others is unknown. For this sample there are 67,000 or so clones; roughly 77% appear just once. The top ten clones comprise about 0.83% of the sample. The material sequenced was peripheral blood. The receptors were sampled from an older woman with acute or convalescent COVID-19.

For the CDR3, the DNA is TGTGCCAGCATCCTAAGTCGGGAGTTTACCACTGAAGCTTTCTTT. It translates to CASILSREFTTEAFF. J is TRBJ1-1 and V is TRBV2; D remains unclear. This CDR3 has 15 residues. The germline gives CDR1 SNHLY, CDR2 FYNNEI. The V end lost 7 bases, the J end lost 4 bases, and 19 bases lay between the germline ends.

This sequence joins TRBV19 and TRBJ1-1; tentatively, D is TRBD1 (6 bases). Germline V gene lookup returns CDR1 LNHDA and CDR2 SQIVND (reference sequence). This CDR3 region has 13 residues. V shed 10 bases and J shed 2 bases, with 14 bases lying between them. The CDR3 bases are TGTGCCACCTACAGGGACGAAAACACTGAAGCTTTCTTT. This encodes CATYRDENTEAFF.

The V call is TRBV7-2, the J call TRBJ2-2, with TRBD1 identical over 8 bases. This CDR3 has 15 amino acids. The germline V gene encodes CDR1 SGHTA and CDR2 FQGNSA. Unmatched junction bases numbered 8, after V lost 5 bases and J lost 6 bases. The CDR3 region has the DNA TGTGCCAGCAGCGATAGGACAGGGTCGTCCGGGGAGCTGTTTTTT. Translated: CASSDRTGSSGELFF.

V and J are TRBV7-2 and TRBJ1-2; D is unresolved. Germline values: CDR1 SGHTA, CDR2 FQGNSA. This CDR3 is built from 17 residues. V was clipped by 0 bases and J by 8 bases, with 22 bases between them. DNA for the CDR3: TGTGCCAGCAGCTTAGCCACAGCATTGAATTATAAGTTAGGCTACACCTTC. Translation gives CASSLATALNYKLGYTF.

CDR3 in amino acids: CASSLEAGAYEQYF. The CDR3 DNA reads as TGTGCCAGCAGCTTGGAGGCGGGGGCCTACGAGCAGTACTTC. The V gene is TRBV5-4, the J gene TRBJ2-7, with 7 nucleotides matching TRBD2. Germline V CDR1 and CDR2: SGHNT, YYREEE (reference sequence). The CDR3 spans 14 residues. Unmatched junction bases numbered 2, after V lost 0 bases and J lost 2 bases.